This T cell receptor beta chain was profiled in a study of T cells after yellow fever vaccination. Study-level background: Low-cell-number fractions underwent preparation using SMART-Seq v4 Ultra Low Input.

In its sample, this clonotype was seen a few times. Its antigen is unknown. This CDR3 spans 15 amino acids. V was shortened by 4 bases and J by 0 bases, with 12 bases between the two germline ends. CDR1 is SGHRS, CDR2 YFSETQ, per germline. Study-wide results and limits: Reappearance after the booster was seen for most primary-vaccination clones, at 95% to 98% CD4 and 80% to 90% CD8. Among all clonotypes, a small share was observed in both CD4 and CD8 compartments.

TCRdb used MiXCR to reprocess the 5' RACE reads, holding one entry per CDR3 protein. The sample lists approximately 300,000 distinct CDR3 sequences; about 10% were seen once. This TCR was sampled from a man aged 18-30 years who received the YFV17D yellow fever vaccine. V gene TRBV5-1 combines with J gene TRBJ2-3; D not resolved. Sequenced here: CD4+ T cells sorted from PBMCs, sampled 45 days after the yellow fever booster vaccination. CDR3 amino acids: CASSPGRQSTDTQYF. CDR3 nucleotides: TGCGCCAGCAGCCCCGGACGTCAGAGCACAGATACGCAGTATTTT.